This TCR beta chain was sequenced during a study of blood T cells in healthy people across ages. Findings of the study overall: TCR beta diversity correlated strongly with naive T cell percentage.

The ends were cut back, 5 bases at V and 2 bases at J, with 10 bases in the middle. CDR3 length equals 13 residues. Germline V gene sequence: CDR1 SEHNR, CDR2 FQNEAQ (reference sequence). Next came a second PCR, run for roughly 6 to 11 cycles, which used a sample-barcoded 5' primer along with a J-beta primer mix. From the 5' RACE reads, TCRdb called clonotypes with MiXCR, one entry per CDR3 protein. The table has some 1.4 million distinct CDR3 sequences, around two fifths seen once. Each donor was a healthy Caucasian individual from Russia, aged about 6 to 95. With respect to this clonotype: Its antigen is not known.

The clonotype was recovered from a woman aged 18 to 35 in good health. The rearrangement uses TRBV7-9 and TRBJ2-7; D unclear. Sequenced input: blood. DNA of the CDR3: TGTGCCAGCAGCGATGAAGTGGCCTACGAGCAGTACTTC. This codes for CASSDEVAYEQYF. The full variable domain, with the rest looked up from reference TRBV7-9 and TRBJ2-7, is DTGVSQNPRHKITKRGQNVTFRCDPISEHNRLYWYRQTLGQGPEFLTYFQNEAQLEKSRLLSDRFSAERPKGSFSTLEIQRTEQGDSAMYLCASSDEVAYEQYFGPGTRLTVT.